This entry features one T cell receptor (beta chain) sequence. The antigen is unknown. Only in-frame clones appear in the TCRdb table, and some are missing; sequencing was by immunoSEQ multiplex PCR. The data show approximately 22,000 clones, roughly 88% seen once. Sorted subsets were CFSE-labeled and cultured less than six days with allogeneic dendritic cells. Naive CD45RA+ and memory CD45RO+ CD4+ or CD8+ T cells were FACS-sorted. These data belong to a study of regulatory dendritic cells for organ transplantation. The study, taken as a whole, reports: Regulatory dendritic cells appeared to expand memory CD8+ clones less than mature ones. Between individuals, the alloreactive memory CD8+ T cell pool differed considerably.

CDR3 length equals 18 residues. The V gene end was trimmed by 5 bases and the J gene end by 2 bases; junction bases not matched to a gene: 13. Looked up from germline, CDR1 is SEHNR and CDR2 is FQNEAQ (reference sequence). The chain recombines TRBV7-9 with TRBJ2-1, with 9 positions matching TRBD2. The sequenced material came from naive CD4+ T cells from blood cultured with regulatory dendritic cells. The sample's subset: CD45RA+ naive T cells. This clonotype originated in a human donor in good health. CDR3 in amino acids: CASSPPTSGLATYNEQFF. CDR3 DNA: TGTGCCAGCAGCCCACCGACTAGCGGCCTTGCCACCTACAATGAGCAGTTCTTC.